These T cell receptor beta chains were read from a single sample in a study of low-dose radiotherapy and immunotherapy resistance in tumors. One entry per CDR3 protein, called by TCRdb with MiXCR from the reads. The table shows approximately 91,000 distinct CDR3 sequences, with 20% to 25% occurring only once. Sequences were derived from PBMCs, sampled after low-dose radiotherapy plus immunotherapy. Receptors were obtained from a female donor with ovarian cancer. CDR3s include the opening cysteine and the closing phenylalanine or tryptophan. D genes are given only for firm matches. Only part of the rows carry a size: once, few, many, or a class if the clone is expanded.

d_gene	abundance	v_gene	j_gene	CDR3nt	CDR3aa
NA	NA	TRBV5-1	TRBJ2-6	TGCGCCAGCAGCTTGGACACACCCGGGAGTGGGGCCAACGTCCTGACTTTC	CASSLDTPGSGANVLTF
TRBD2	few	TRBV9	TRBJ2-2	TGTGCCAGCAGCCCCACAGGACTAGCTCAGGTCGGGGAGCTGTTTTTT	CASSPTGLAQVGELFF
TRBD2	many	TRBV24-1	TRBJ2-1	TGTGCCACCAGTGTACCTAGCGGGAACAATGAGCAGTTCTTC	CATSVPSGNNEQFF
NA	many	TRBV6-2/TRBV6-3	TRBJ2-1	TGTGCCAGCAGTATCCAGGGCGAAGGCTCCTACAATGAGCAGTTCTTC	CASSIQGEGSYNEQFF
NA	many	TRBV18	TRBJ1-4	TGTGCCAGCTCGATCGGCATGACGACTAATGAAAAACTGTTTTTT	CASSIGMTTNEKLFF
NA	NA	TRBV7-2	TRBJ1-1	TGTGCCAGTAAGGACAGCCCGATGAACACTGAAGCTTTCTTT	CASKDSPMNTEAFF
NA	many	TRBV10-3	TRBJ2-5	TGTGCCATCAGTGAGCCCGGGGTGGGAGAGACCCAGTACTTC	CAISEPGVGETQYF
NA	many	TRBV5-5	TRBJ2-1	TGTGCCAGCAGCCAGGGGCCGGCAGGGGGGTATGAGCAGTTCTTC	CASSQGPAGGYEQFF
NA	many	TRBV27	TRBJ1-2	TGTGCCAGCAGTGGGAATTCCCCTTCCAACTATGGCTACACCTTC	CASSGNSPSNYGYTF
NA	NA	TRBV7-2	TRBJ1-6	TGTGCCAGCAGCTTACGGTTTGGGGTACCCCTCCACTTT	CASSLRFGVPLHF
NA	many	TRBV7-9	TRBJ2-4	TGTGCCAGCAGCTTAGCAACAGGGAATCGGGAGGTAGCCAAAAACATTCAGTACTTC	CASSLATGNREVAKNIQYF
TRBD2	many	TRBV4-2	TRBJ2-1	TGTGCCAGCAGCCAAGAGGAGCGGGAGGGAAATGAGCAGTTCTTC	CASSQEEREGNEQFF
TRBD2	many	TRBV5-1	TRBJ2-2	TGCGCCAGCAGCAAGGGCGGGGGAGACACCGGGGAGCTGTTTTTT	CASSKGGGDTGELFF
NA	many	TRBV21-1	TRBJ2-7	TGTGCCAGCAGCGGCCTCTGGGCCTACGAGCAGTACTTC	CASSGLWAYEQYF
NA	many	TRBV28	TRBJ2-1	TGTGCCAGCAGTCTCCCCCGGGGGCGGGGGAGGGGCGGTGAGCAGTTCTTC	CASSLPRGRGRGGEQFF
NA	many	TRBV11-3	TRBJ2-7	TGTGCCAGCAGCTTGGGGGCGAGCTCCTACGAGCAGTACTTC	CASSLGASSYEQYF
NA	many	TRBV25-1	TRBJ1-2	TGTGCCAGCAGTGACGCCCTCTCAGACAGATACTATGGCTACACCTTC	CASSDALSDRYYGYTF
TRBD2	few	TRBV7-2	TRBJ2-2	TGTGCCAGCAGCCCCTATGGACGTAGCGGGGGACCCAGATCGAACACCGGGGAGCTGTTTTTT	CASSPYGRSGGPRSNTGELFF
NA	few	TRBV30	TRBJ1-4	TGTGCCTGGAGTGTAAGAGGGAATGAAAAACTGTTTTTT	CAWSVRGNEKLFF
NA	many	TRBV7-2	TRBJ2-5	TGTGCCAGCAGCTTAGCGAGAGGAGCAGCACAGTACTTC	CASSLARGAAQYF
NA	many	TRBV6-2/TRBV6-3	TRBJ1-5	TGTGCCAGCAGTTACAATGGGGTGAGCCAGCCCCAGCATTTT	CASSYNGVSQPQHF
TRBD2	many	TRBV24-1	TRBJ2-1	TGTGCCACCGCGGCGGTAGCGGGAGGGATTAGGCAGTTCTTC	CATAAVAGGIRQFF
TRBD2	NA	TRBV7-2	TRBJ2-3	TGTGCCAGCAGCTCAGGACTAGCGGGGGGCACAGATGCGCAGTATTTT	CASSSGLAGGTDAQYF
NA	NA	TRBV28	TRBJ2-7	TGTGCCAGCAGTGCAGGGTCTAGGGCAGCCTACGAGCAGTACTTC	CASSAGSRAAYEQYF
NA	many	TRBV12-3/TRBV12-4	TRBJ2-5	TGTGCCAGCAGTCGGGACCCGAAAGAGACCCAGTACTTC	CASSRDPKETQYF
NA	many	TRBV7-2	TRBJ1-5	TGTGCCAGCAGCTTAGCGTCGGAGTCCTATCAGCCCCAGCATTTT	CASSLASESYQPQHF
NA	many	TRBV4-2	TRBJ1-5	TGTGCCAGCAGCCAAGATGGGCGAGCAATACCGGGGGTCGGAGGCAATCAGCCCCAGCATTTT	CASSQDGRAIPGVGGNQPQHF
NA	few	TRBV19	TRBJ1-6	TGTGCCAGTAGTATCGGGGGAGGCTCACCCCTCCACTTT	CASSIGGGSPLHF
NA	many	TRBV18	TRBJ1-1	TGTGCCAGCTCACCGCAGGGGCCAGGAGGGGTGAACACTGAAGCTTTCTTT	CASSPQGPGGVNTEAFF
NA	many	TRBV18	TRBJ2-7	TGTGCCAGCTCAGCCGCAGGGGCTTCCTACGAGCAGTACTTC	CASSAAGASYEQYF
NA	NA	TRBV30	TRBJ2-3	TGTGCCTGGAGTAAGTCAGTTAGCACAGATACGCAGTATTTT	CAWSKSVSTDTQYF
TRBD1	many	TRBV20-1	TRBJ2-7	TGCAGTGCGAGGGACAGGGGGCGGACCTACGAGCAGTACTTC	CSARDRGRTYEQYF
NA	NA	TRBV30	TRBJ2-3	TGTGCCTGGAGCCAACTAGCTGCTAAAACAGATACGCAGTATTTT	CAWSQLAAKTDTQYF
NA	many	TRBV28	TRBJ1-2	TGTGCCAGCAGTTTAACGGGCACAACCTTGAACTATGGCTACACCTTC	CASSLTGTTLNYGYTF
TRBD1	many	TRBV4-1	TRBJ2-1	TGCGCCAGCAGACCCGGGACAGGTTCTTCCAATGAGCAGTTCTTC	CASRPGTGSSNEQFF
NA	many	TRBV7-2	TRBJ1-1	TGTGCCAGCAGCTTAAAACAGCCCCGCATGAACACTGAAGCTTTCTTT	CASSLKQPRMNTEAFF
NA	many	TRBV12-3/TRBV12-4	TRBJ1-5	TGTGCCAGCAGTTTAGGAGTCGATCAGCCCCAGCATTTT	CASSLGVDQPQHF
NA	many	TRBV28	TRBJ1-1	TGTGCCAGCAGTTTTAAACCCTATACTGAAGCTTTCTTT	CASSFKPYTEAFF
NA	NA	TRBV5-6	TRBJ1-1	TGTGCCAGCAGCTTGTTCGAGAGCGGGACAGAAGCTTTCTTT	CASSLFESGTEAFF
TRBD2	NA	TRBV25-1	TRBJ2-1	TGTGCCAGCAGTGGGCTAGCGGGAGGGATTGGGGCCTACAATGAGCAGTTCTTC	CASSGLAGGIGAYNEQFF
TRBD1	many	TRBV29-1	TRBJ1-1	TGCAGCGCCGGGGACAGGGGGGCTTTCTTT	CSAGDRGAFF
NA	few	TRBV18	TRBJ1-1	TGTGCCAGCTCACCACTTTCCGTCGACACTGAAGCTTTCTTT	CASSPLSVDTEAFF
TRBD1	many	TRBV5-1	TRBJ2-2	TGCGCCAGCAGCCAAAGACAGGGGAGTGCTAACACCGGGGAGCTGTTTTTT	CASSQRQGSANTGELFF
TRBD1	NA	TRBV30	TRBJ2-7	TGTGCCTGGAGTGTAGGGGGCATATCCTACGAGCAGTACTTC	CAWSVGGISYEQYF
NA	NA	TRBV2	TRBJ1-6	TGTGCCAGCAGTGAGTGGGGGGGCAATTCACCCCTCCACTTT	CASSEWGGNSPLHF
NA	many	TRBV2	TRBJ2-1	TGTGCCAGCAGTGGCCCTTACTTCGAGCAGTTCTTC	CASSGPYFEQFF
TRBD1	once	TRBV28	TRBJ1-1	TGTGCCAGCAGTCTCCACCGGGACAGGGGCATGAACACTGAAGCTTTCTTT	CASSLHRDRGMNTEAFF
TRBD2	many	TRBV6-2/TRBV6-3	TRBJ2-7	TGTGCCAGCAGTACCGGGACTAGCGGAATCTACGAGCAGTACTTC	CASSTGTSGIYEQYF
NA	NA	TRBV28	TRBJ2-7	TGTGCCACCCGGACACCTTCGGGGGAGCAGTACTTC	CATRTPSGEQYF
NA	many	TRBV14	TRBJ2-2	TGTGCCAGCAGCCCGACCCGATCGTGGGGCACCGGGGAGCTGTTTTTT	CASSPTRSWGTGELFF
NA	many	TRBV29-1	TRBJ2-3	TGCAGCGTTGAAGAGGGGACGGATACGCAGTATTTT	CSVEEGTDTQYF
TRBD2	many	TRBV20-1	TRBJ2-3	TGCAGTGCTGGGTGGCCAATAGCGGGGAGCACAGATACGCAGTATTTT	CSAGWPIAGSTDTQYF